This TCR beta chain is from a study of response to subunit inactivated influenza vaccine. Study observations and caveats: Each seasonal influenza vaccination, the authors suggested, recruits few new T cells.

TCRdb ran MiXCR on the RT-PCR reads and lists one entry per CDR3 protein. The table lists roughly 710,000 distinct CDR3 sequences, 12% to 15% of them singletons. The V gene lost 0 bases and the J gene lost 7 bases, with 10 bases spanning the gap. CDR1 is GTSNPN, CDR2 SVGIG, per germline (reference sequence). The CDR3 is 12 residues long. In regard to this clonotype: Its specificity is unknown.

The sequenced sample was PBMCs from blood, obtained 14 to 15 days before vaccination. The chain couples TRBV30 to TRBJ2-7; D is uncertain. The origin of this receptor is a man aged 50 to 59 who received an inactivated influenza vaccine. CDR3 nucleotides: TGTGCCTGGAGTGTACTTGCTCTTGAGCAGTACTTC. It encodes CAWSVLALEQYF.